The 5 T cell receptor beta chains listed next were all sequenced from one sample in a study of cytomegalovirus exposure and HLA in healthy donors. The primer mix had 60 Vbeta and 13 Jbeta primers. Sequencing was performed with immunoSEQ multiplex PCR; in TCRdb, only in-frame clones are kept and a portion is missing. The sample holds about 200,000 clones; around 76% are singletons and the top ten take 6%. The sequencing sample was made of PBMCs. These receptors were taken from a man aged 35 to 55 in good health and CMV-seropositive.

V usage is TRBV27 and J usage is TRBJ1-5; D ambiguous. V dropped 6 bases and J dropped 6 bases, with 12 bases sitting between them. This CDR3 is built from 13 residues. The germline V gene encodes CDR1 MNHEY and CDR2 SMNVEV (reference sequence). The CDR3 DNA follows: TGTGCCAGCAGCCTCTCCACTGGTCAGCCCCAGCATTTT. Its protein is CASSLSTGQPQHF.

The rearrangement links TRBV11-2 to TRBJ2-2, with 10 bases matching TRBD1. The germline CDR1 and CDR2 sequences are SGHAT and FQNNGV. The CDR3 has 17 residues. Trimming at V came to 5 bases and at J to 4 bases, leaving 10 bases not matched to a gene. The CDR3 loop is CASSMWDRGHGTGELFF. The CDR3 bases are TGTGCCAGCAGCATGTGGGACAGGGGACATGGCACCGGGGAGCTGTTTTTT.

The chain couples TRBV11-3 to TRBJ2-5, with 11 bases lining up with TRBD2. Germline CDR1 SGHNT, CDR2 YENEEA. The V and J ends lost 4 bases and 5 bases, in that order; junction bases with no gene match: 6. The CDR3 has 15 amino acids. The CDR3 is CASSSLAGGKETQYF. The DNA of the CDR3 is TGTGCCAGCAGCTCGCTAGCGGGAGGCAAGGAGACCCAGTACTTC.

This clone was detected only a few times. The chain joins TRBV6-5 to TRBJ2-5; D possibly corresponds to TRBD1 (6 bases). The CDR3 length is 14 residues. The V end was cut by 1 base, the J end by 1 base, with 7 bases between. Germline values: CDR1 MNHEY, CDR2 SVGAGI. In DNA, the CDR3 is TGTGCCAGCAGTTACTTAGGGGGCCAAGAGACCCAGTACTTC. This translates into CASSYLGGQETQYF.

The J gene is TRBJ1-5, the V gene TRBV6-5; 7 positions match TRBD1. This CDR3 is 14 amino acids long. Losses at the gene ends were 6 bases for V and 3 bases for J; bases not matched to a gene: 5. Germline V gene lookup returns CDR1 MNHEY and CDR2 SVGAGI. CDR3 DNA: TGTGCCAGCAGGAGGGACAGTAACAATCAGCCCCAGCATTTT. Its translation: CASRRDSNNQPQHF.